The 10 T cell receptor beta chains below come from one sample, sequenced in a study of shared clonotypes between healthy human individuals. Profiled with immunoSEQ multiplex PCR; TCRdb holds only in-frame clones, not every one. The table records about 2.4 million clones, approximately 93% of them present only once. The sequencing input was naive CD4+ T cells from PBMCs. Subset: CD45RA+ positively selected. Receptor source: a man younger than 35 in good health. Some clones in this sample may be carry-over from other donors' samples.

This chain uses TRBV27 with TRBJ2-1; TRBD2 agrees at 8 bases. CDR1 MNHEY and CDR2 SMNVEV come from the germline V gene (reference sequence). Losses at the gene ends were 2 bases for V and 10 bases for J; bases not matched to a gene: 10. The CDR3 is 15 residues long. Here the CDR3 reads CASSLISGSRGEQFF. CDR3 nucleotides: TGTGCCAGCAGTTTAATAAGCGGGAGTAGGGGGGAGCAGTTCTTC.

The chain employs TRBV2 and TRBJ1-1; D is unresolved. The germline CDR1 and CDR2 sequences are SNHLY and FYNNEI. This CDR3 is 15 amino acids long. V was clipped by 6 bases and J by 2 bases, with 16 bases between them. For the CDR3, the DNA is TGTGCCAGCAGGACCTTGAGGGCAGCAAACACTGAAGCTTTCTTT. Amino acid sequence: CASRTLRAANTEAFF.

The chain uses TRBV4-3 and TRBJ2-5; TRBD2 matches at 14 bases. The CDR3 totals 16 residues. Germline V gene sequence: CDR1 LGHNA, CDR2 YSLEER. V was pared by 4 bases and J by 5 bases, with 6 bases of the junction left unmatched. The CDR3 spells CASSRGLAGGGETQYF. The CDR3 DNA sequence: TGCGCCAGCAGCCGAGGACTAGCGGGGGGAGGGGAGACCCAGTACTTC.

The chain combines TRBV6-5 with TRBJ1-1; D not certain. This CDR3 has 14 amino acids. With 2 bases removed from V and 1 base from J, the gap between germline ends came to 8 bases. Germline V lookup: CDR1 MNHEY, CDR2 SVGAGI. This CDR3 reads CASSYKTGNTEAFF. As DNA, the CDR3 is TGTGCCAGCAGTTACAAGACTGGGAACACTGAAGCTTTCTTT.

This chain links TRBV7-3 with TRBJ2-1; TRBD2 agrees at 8 bases. The J segment lost 0 bases and the V segment lost 6 bases, leaving 7 bases of the junction unmatched. Germline values: CDR1 SGHTA, CDR2 FQGTGA. The CDR3 spans 16 residues. CDR3 region: CASSRAGASSYNEQFF. DNA for the CDR3: TGTGCCAGCAGTCGAGCGGGGGCGAGCTCCTACAATGAGCAGTTCTTC.

Details on this clone: The sample has other DNA sequences that encode this CDR3 too. V and J are TRBV2 and TRBJ1-4; D remains unclear. This CDR3 is built from 13 residues. The germline V gene has CDR1 SNHLY and CDR2 FYNNEI. V was shortened by 3 bases and J by 7 bases, with 9 bases between the two germline ends. The CDR3 DNA reads as TGTGCCAGCAGTGAGGAAGTGGGTGAAAAACTGTTTTTT. Its protein product is CASSEEVGEKLFF. The full variable domain, its missing parts supplied by reference TRBV2 and TRBJ1-4, is EPEVTQTPSHQVTQMGQEVILRCVPISNHLYFYWYRQILGQKVEFLVSFYNNEISEKSEIFDDQFSVERPDGSNFTLKIRSTKLEDSAMYFCASSEEVGEKLFFGSGTQLSVL.

The count of this clone is one. V and J are TRBV5-8 and TRBJ2-1, with 7 positions matching TRBD2. The CDR3 is 16 residues long. V lost 2 bases, J lost 0 bases, and 5 bases stayed unmatched. Germline assignment: CDR1 SGHTS and CDR2 YDEGEE. The CDR3 DNA is TGTGCCAGCAGCTTAACAGGCGGGAGCTCCTACAATGAGCAGTTCTTC. Its translation is CASSLTGGSSYNEQFF.

This chain connects TRBV19 to TRBJ2-7; D is perhaps TRBD2 (5 bases). This CDR3 comprises 12 residues. V lost 3 bases, J lost 6 bases, and 9 bases lay in between. Germline V gene data show CDR1 as LNHDA and CDR2 as SQIVND (reference sequence). The CDR3 region has the DNA TGTGCCAGTAGTATGCGGGTAAGCGAGCAGTACTTC. This encodes CASSMRVSEQYF.

This chain links TRBV5-1 with TRBJ2-7, with 12 bases identical to TRBD2. Germline values: CDR1 SGHRS, CDR2 YFSETQ. The CDR3 length is 16 residues. Losses at the gene ends were 4 bases for V and 1 base for J; bases not matched to a gene: 6. The CDR3 nucleotides are TGCGCCAGCAGCGTGGACGGACTAGCGGGATCCTACGAGCAGTACTTC. Translating gives CASSVDGLAGSYEQYF.

CDR3 region: CASSESSGSGEKLFF. The CDR3, as DNA: TGTGCCAGCAGTGAATCTTCGGGGAGCGGGGAAAAACTGTTTTTT. V is TRBV6-1 and J is TRBJ1-4; D remains unclear. This CDR3 comprises 15 residues. The germline V and J ends were trimmed by 2 bases and 8 bases, with 15 bases remaining between them. CDR1 is MNHNS and CDR2 is SASEGT in the germline V gene.